This T cell receptor (beta chain) stems from a study of T cells in Graves' hyperthyroidism and ophthalmopathy. Study conclusions and caveats: The model predicted ophthalmopathy a median around 6.5 months before onset. Ophthalmopathy was distinguished from stable hyperthyroidism by 13 V-J signatures.

TCR beta CDR3 regions were amplified from RNA transcripts. Primed by the HTBI set, a first-round RT-PCR was run on the TCR CDR3. TCRdb used MiXCR to reprocess the multiplex PCR reads, holding one entry per CDR3 protein. The sample records under 350,000 distinct CDR3 sequences, about 20% being singletons. This clonotype was recorded many times. As yet, its antigen is unknown. Exclusions: uncontrolled infection, other autoimmune disease, pregnancy, lactation. Diagnosis rested on symptoms, serum thyroxine and TRAb, thyroid ultrasound, and orbital computed tomography. This CDR3 has 16 residues. CDR1 and CDR2 from the germline V gene are MDHEN and SYDVKM. V gave up 1 base and J gave up 0 bases, with 11 bases separating them.

The sequenced sample consisted of blood. The chain carries TRBV28 and TRBJ2-3; D not resolved. The TCR comes from a woman in her forties or fifties with Graves' hyperthyroidism. This chain's CDR3 is CASSLLVHGSTDTQYF. For the CDR3, the DNA is TGTGCCAGCAGTTTATTGGTCCACGGGAGCACAGATACGCAGTATTTT.